This T cell receptor (beta chain) was documented in a study of T cell clonality in common variable immunodeficiency (dated by TCRdb to between 2014 and 2017). Standard criteria were used to diagnose CVID, namely serum IgG, IgA and/or IgM reduced below the normal range together with specific antibody deficiency. The CVID group comprised 40 to 45 subjects, 15 or so female and 29 male, aged 9 to 64 years with a mean age of around 40. Most CVID patients and most healthy controls were of Caucasian heritage. Replacement immunoglobulin therapy had been administered to all CVID subjects for at least one year at the time of study participation. When blood was collected, none of the CVID subjects were ill or on immunomodulatory or immunosuppressive medication. From each donor, roughly 4.5 to 8 ml of heparinized peripheral whole blood was collected. Genomic DNA from adults with common variable immune deficiency (CVID) and from healthy adult controls was used for sequencing of TCRbeta CDR3 repertoires. Diluted blood was subjected to density centrifugation over Hypaque 1077 or Ficoll-Paque for isolation of peripheral blood mononuclear cells. Genomic DNA was obtained from unsorted mononuclear cells using either Qiagen column purification or a centrifugation-based method.

For sequencing, equivalent amounts of genomic DNA were input from CVID and control samples. For every sample, a 60 bp segment covering the rearranged TCRbeta CDR3 region was amplified and then sequenced. The immunoSEQ assay, a bias-corrected multiplex PCR with high-throughput sequencing, was employed for TCRbeta amplification. Processing in the source paper ran as follows. Every unique nucleotide sequence was considered a clone and was annotated with V, D and J genes, copy number and frequency. Sequences were labeled productive if in frame, and non-productive if out of frame or containing stop codons. As previously described, clonality was computed from Shannon's entropy. The predicted amino acid sequences of productive clones were used to derive the mean CDR3 Kyte-Doolittle hydropathy. Scaled V gene usage was hierarchically clustered using Manhattan distance and complete linkage with the R hclust function. Sharing of clones by CDR3 amino acid sequence was evaluated through resampling of 12 repertoires per group over 100 rounds. The repertoires were screened for 65 to 75 published EBV-specific TCRbeta sequences and around 250 published CMV-specific TCRbeta sequences. Two CVID samples yielding fewer than 10,000 sequences were excluded from analysis, leaving under 45 CVID repertoires. TCRdb took over this immuneACCESS table, retaining in-frame rearrangements with V and J assigned. Such tables are incomplete; in checked studies, under half of the missing clones stem from an unresolved V gene, and the remainder is unexplained. The V and J calls and clone size are taken from that table; D and trimming were inferred from the DNA. The sample records 30,000 to 40,000 clones, none occurring a single time. About 6% of the sample belongs to the ten largest clones.

Comment on this clone: The antigen it binds to is not known. The read is 3 residues too short to cover the CDR3 end, so that end is filled in from the germline J gene.

The germline V gene (reference sequence) gives CDR1 as GTSNPN and CDR2 as SVGIG. From the cysteine up to the phenylalanine, the CDR3 has a length of 13 residues. Shown are 30 bases from within the CDR3, in frame from base 1. Here V drops 7 bases and J drops 2 bases, and the junction holds 3 bases not matched to any gene. Here is what the overall study found, with its caveats: According to the authors, figuring out what caused the increased clonality in CVID would require sequencing the repertoires of T cell subpopulations. Even though DNA input was equal, the average per sample came to 82,000 or so unique sequences for controls compared with around 32,000 for CVID samples. TCRbeta clonality was higher in CVID subjects than in healthy controls (t-test p = 0.018), and the increase was most characteristic of about a third of subjects. Reportedly, TCRbeta sequences from CVID had fewer deletions and N-nucleotide insertions, and highly modified clones with 13 or more V deletions were absent from CVID. CVID subjects shared fewer TCRbeta clones with each other than healthy controls did (p < 0.0001). Patient heterogeneity within the CVID cohort put limits on correlating repertoire features with clinical complications.

The sample consisted of peripheral blood mononuclear cells. The clonotype was recovered from a human donor with common variable immunodeficiency. This receptor chain uses TRBV30 and TRBJ2-3, with 10 middle bases fitting TRBD2. For the CDR3, the sequence is CALGLANTDTQYF. The sequenced part of the CDR3 DNA is TGTGCCTTGGGACTAGCGAACACAGATACG.